Below, 3 T cell receptor beta chains from the same sample are listed, as sequenced in a study of early T cells in non-severe SARS-CoV-2 infection. Each CDR3 protein is one row after TCRdb ran MiXCR on the 5' RACE reads. The sample consists of 20,000 to 25,000 distinct CDR3 sequences, 4.5% to 5.5% of them appearing once. Sequences were obtained from whole blood. Receptors originate from an adult who was a healthcare worker with PCR-confirmed SARS-CoV-2 infection or an uninfected control (not recorded which).

This chain connects TRBV7-3 to TRBJ2-1, with a tentative D call TRBD1 (5 bases). CDR1 is SGHTA, CDR2 FQGTGA, per germline. The CDR3 is 13 residues long. V was pared by 2 bases and J by 6 bases, with 8 bases between. CDR3 bases: TGTGCCAGCAGCTTACAGGGTATCAATGAGCAGTTCTTC. It is translated as CASSLQGINEQFF.

This clonotype was found many times. The J gene is TRBJ2-1, the V gene TRBV29-1; D not certain. Germline V gives CDR1 SQVTM, CDR2 ANQGSEA. CDR3 size: 12 residues. V was shortened by 5 bases and J by 9 bases, with 14 bases between the two germline ends. DNA for the CDR3: TGCAGCGTTTGGGGTGACAAGGCTGAGCAGTTCTTC. The encoded protein is CSVWGDKAEQFF.

This clonotype has at least ten counts. The V and J genes are TRBV9 and TRBJ2-3, with 8 nucleotides matching TRBD1. The ends lost 4 bases at V and 3 bases at J; junction bases unmatched: 10. The germline V gene encodes CDR1 SGDLS and CDR2 YYNGEE. The CDR3 sequence is 16 residues long. The CDR3 nucleotides are TGTGCCAGCAGCTTACTGTCAGGGGGCAGGACAGATACGCAGTATTTT. Translating it yields CASSLLSGGRTDTQYF.